This T cell receptor beta chain was documented in a study of OX40 agonist ivuxolimab in advanced cancers. The CDR3 sequence is 17 residues long. Germline V gives CDR1 LGHNA, CDR2 YSLEER. With 1 base clipped from V and 9 bases from J, the junction kept 13 bases outside the gene matches. Assay used: immunoSEQ multiplex PCR; TCRdb lists only in-frame clones, some missing. The data hold tens of thousands of clones, with about 92% observed a single time. The chain couples TRBV4-3 to TRBJ1-1, with 11 bases matching TRBD1. This clonotype was obtained from an adult with an advanced solid tumor such as melanoma, head and neck, liver or kidney cancer. The sequencing used CD4+ or CD8+ T cells sorted from blood, collected in a trial of the OX40 agonist ivuxolimab. This chain's CDR3 is CASSQGTGGRTVPQAFF. Here the CDR3 DNA reads TGCGCCAGCAGCCAAGGGACAGGGGGCCGAACCGTACCACAAGCTTTCTTT.